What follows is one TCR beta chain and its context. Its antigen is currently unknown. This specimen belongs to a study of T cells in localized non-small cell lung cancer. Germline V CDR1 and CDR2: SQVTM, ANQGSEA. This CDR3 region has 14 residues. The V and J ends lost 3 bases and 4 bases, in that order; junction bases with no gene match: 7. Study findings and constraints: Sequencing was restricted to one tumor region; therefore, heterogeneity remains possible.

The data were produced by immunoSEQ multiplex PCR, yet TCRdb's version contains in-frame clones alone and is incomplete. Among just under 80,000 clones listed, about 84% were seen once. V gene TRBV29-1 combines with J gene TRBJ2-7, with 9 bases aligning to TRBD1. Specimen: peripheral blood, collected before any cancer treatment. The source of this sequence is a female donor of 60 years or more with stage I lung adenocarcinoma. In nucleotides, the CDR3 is TGCAGCGTTGAGCCGGGACAGGGCGGGTACGAGCAGTACTTC. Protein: CSVEPGQGGYEQYF.